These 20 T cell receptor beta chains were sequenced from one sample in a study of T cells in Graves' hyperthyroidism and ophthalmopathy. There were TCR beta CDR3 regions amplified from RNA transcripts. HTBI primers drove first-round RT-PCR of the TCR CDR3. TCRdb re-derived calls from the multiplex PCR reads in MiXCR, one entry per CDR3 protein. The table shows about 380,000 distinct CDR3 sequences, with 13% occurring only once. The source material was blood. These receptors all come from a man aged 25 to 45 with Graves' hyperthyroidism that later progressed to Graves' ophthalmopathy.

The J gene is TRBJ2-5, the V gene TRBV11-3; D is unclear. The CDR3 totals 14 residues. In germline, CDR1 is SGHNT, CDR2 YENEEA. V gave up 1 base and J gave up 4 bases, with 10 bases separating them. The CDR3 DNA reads TGTGCCAGCAGCTTAGGACGGTTGGGAGAGACCCAGTACTTC. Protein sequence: CASSLGRLGETQYF.

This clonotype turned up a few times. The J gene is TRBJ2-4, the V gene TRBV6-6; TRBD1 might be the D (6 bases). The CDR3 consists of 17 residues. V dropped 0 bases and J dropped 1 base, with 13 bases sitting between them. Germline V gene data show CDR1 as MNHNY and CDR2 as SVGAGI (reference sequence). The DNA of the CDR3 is TGTGCCAGCAGTTACTCTCAGGGGCCCGAGGCCAAAAACATTCAGTACTTC. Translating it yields CASSYSQGPEAKNIQYF.

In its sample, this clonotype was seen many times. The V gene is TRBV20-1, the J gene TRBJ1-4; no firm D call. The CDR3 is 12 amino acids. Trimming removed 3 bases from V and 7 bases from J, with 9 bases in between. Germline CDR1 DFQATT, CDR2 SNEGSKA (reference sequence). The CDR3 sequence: CSASLLGEKLFF. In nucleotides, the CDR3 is TGCAGTGCTAGTCTACTAGGTGAAAAACTGTTTTTT.

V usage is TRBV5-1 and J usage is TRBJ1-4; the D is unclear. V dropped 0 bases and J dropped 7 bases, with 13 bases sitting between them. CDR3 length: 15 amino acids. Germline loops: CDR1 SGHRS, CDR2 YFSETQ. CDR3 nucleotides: TGCGCCAGCAGCTTGGGGGGAACCAGCAGTGAAAAACTGTTTTTT. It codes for CASSLGGTSSEKLFF.

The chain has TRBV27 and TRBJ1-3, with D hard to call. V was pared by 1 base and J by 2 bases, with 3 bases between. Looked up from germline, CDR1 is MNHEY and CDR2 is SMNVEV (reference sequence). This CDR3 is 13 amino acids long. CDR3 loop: CASSLYPGNTIYF. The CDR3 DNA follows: TGTGCCAGCAGTTTATACCCTGGAAACACCATATATTTT.

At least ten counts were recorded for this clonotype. CDR3 in DNA: TGTGCCAGCAGCACAATGGGGACAGATACGCAGTATTTT. Translation: CASSTMGTDTQYF. The chain joins TRBV7-3 to TRBJ2-3; D unclear. The germline gives CDR1 SGHTA, CDR2 FQGTGA. The V gene lost 5 bases and the J gene lost 3 bases, with 9 bases spanning the gap. CDR3 length: 13 residues.

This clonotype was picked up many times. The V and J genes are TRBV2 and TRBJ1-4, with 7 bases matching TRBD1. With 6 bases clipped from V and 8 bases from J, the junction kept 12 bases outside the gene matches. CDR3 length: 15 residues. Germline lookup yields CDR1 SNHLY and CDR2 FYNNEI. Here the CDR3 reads CASSAGQGVGEKLFF. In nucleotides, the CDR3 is TGTGCCAGCAGCGCCGGTCAGGGGGTTGGGGAAAAACTGTTTTTT.

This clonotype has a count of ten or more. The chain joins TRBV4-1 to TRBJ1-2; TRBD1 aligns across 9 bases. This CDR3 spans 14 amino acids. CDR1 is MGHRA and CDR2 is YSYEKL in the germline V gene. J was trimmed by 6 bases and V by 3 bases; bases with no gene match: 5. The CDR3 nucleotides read TGCGCCAGCAGCCAGGCCGGGACAGGGAATGGCTACACCTTC. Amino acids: CASSQAGTGNGYTF.

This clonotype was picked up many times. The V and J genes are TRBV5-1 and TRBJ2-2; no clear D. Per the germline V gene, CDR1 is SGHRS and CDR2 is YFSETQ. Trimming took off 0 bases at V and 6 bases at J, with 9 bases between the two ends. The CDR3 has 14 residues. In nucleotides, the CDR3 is TGCGCCAGCAGCTTGGAGGTTGAGGCCGGGGAGCTGTTTTTT. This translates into CASSLEVEAGELFF.

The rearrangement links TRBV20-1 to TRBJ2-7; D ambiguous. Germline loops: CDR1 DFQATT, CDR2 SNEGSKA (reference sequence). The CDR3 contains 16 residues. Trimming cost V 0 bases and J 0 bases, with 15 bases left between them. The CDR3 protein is CSARDPANGYSYEQYF. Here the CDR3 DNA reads TGCAGTGCTAGAGATCCGGCTAACGGTTACTCCTACGAGCAGTACTTC.

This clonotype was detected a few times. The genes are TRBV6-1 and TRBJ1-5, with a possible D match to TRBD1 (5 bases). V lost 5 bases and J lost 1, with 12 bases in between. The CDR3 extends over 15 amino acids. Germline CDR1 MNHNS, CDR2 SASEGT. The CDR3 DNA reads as TGTGCCAGCAGTCCCAGGGCGGGGAGCAATCAGCCCCAGCATTTT. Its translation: CASSPRAGSNQPQHF.

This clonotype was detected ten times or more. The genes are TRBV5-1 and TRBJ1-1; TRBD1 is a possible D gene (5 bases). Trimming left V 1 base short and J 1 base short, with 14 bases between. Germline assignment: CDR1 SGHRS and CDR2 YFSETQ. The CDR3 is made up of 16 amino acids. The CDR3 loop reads CASSLLGGTSNTEAFF. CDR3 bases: TGCGCCAGCAGCTTGCTAGGCGGGACGTCGAACACTGAAGCTTTCTTT.

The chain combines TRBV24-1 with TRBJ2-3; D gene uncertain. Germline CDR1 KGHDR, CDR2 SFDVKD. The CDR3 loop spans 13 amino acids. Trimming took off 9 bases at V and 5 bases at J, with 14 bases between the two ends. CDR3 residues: CATSWALEDTQYF. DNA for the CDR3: TGTGCCACCTCTTGGGCGTTGGAAGATACGCAGTATTTT.

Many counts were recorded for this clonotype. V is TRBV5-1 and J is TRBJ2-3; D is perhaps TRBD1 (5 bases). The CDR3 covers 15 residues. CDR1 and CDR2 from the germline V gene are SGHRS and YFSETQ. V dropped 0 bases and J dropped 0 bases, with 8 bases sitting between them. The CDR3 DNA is TGCGCCAGCAGCTTGGAGGACATTAGCACAGATACGCAGTATTTT. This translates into CASSLEDISTDTQYF.

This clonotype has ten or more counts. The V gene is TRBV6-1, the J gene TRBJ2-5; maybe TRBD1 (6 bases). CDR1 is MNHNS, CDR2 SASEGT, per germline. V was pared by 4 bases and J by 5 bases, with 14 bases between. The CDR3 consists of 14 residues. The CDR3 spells CASSVARGLETQYF. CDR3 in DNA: TGTGCCAGCAGTGTGGCCAGGGGTTTGGAGACCCAGTACTTC.

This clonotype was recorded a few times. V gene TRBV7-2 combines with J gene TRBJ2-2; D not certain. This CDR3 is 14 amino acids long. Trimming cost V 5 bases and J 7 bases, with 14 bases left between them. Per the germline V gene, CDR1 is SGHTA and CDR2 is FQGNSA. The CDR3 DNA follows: TGTGCCAGCAGCCGCGACGGAGCCGACGGGGAGCTGTTTTTT. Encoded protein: CASSRDGADGELFF.

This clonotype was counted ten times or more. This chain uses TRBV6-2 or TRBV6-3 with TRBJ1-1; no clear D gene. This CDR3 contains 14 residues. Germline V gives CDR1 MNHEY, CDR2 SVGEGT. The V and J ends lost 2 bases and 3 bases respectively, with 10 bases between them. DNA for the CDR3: TGTGCCAGCAGTTACAACGTCCCCCACACTGAAGCTTTCTTT. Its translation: CASSYNVPHTEAFF.

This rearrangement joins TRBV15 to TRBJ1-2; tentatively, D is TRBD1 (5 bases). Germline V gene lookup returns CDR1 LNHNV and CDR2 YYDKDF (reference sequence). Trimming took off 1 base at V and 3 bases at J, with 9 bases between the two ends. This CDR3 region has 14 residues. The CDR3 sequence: CATSRVVGDYGYTF. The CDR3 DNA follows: TGTGCCACCAGCAGAGTTGTGGGGGACTATGGCTACACCTTC.

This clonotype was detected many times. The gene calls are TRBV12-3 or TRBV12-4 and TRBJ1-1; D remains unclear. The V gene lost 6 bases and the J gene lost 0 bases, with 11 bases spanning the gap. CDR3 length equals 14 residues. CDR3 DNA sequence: TGTGCCAGCAGGCCCCTAGGGATGAACACTGAAGCTTTCTTT. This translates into CASRPLGMNTEAFF.

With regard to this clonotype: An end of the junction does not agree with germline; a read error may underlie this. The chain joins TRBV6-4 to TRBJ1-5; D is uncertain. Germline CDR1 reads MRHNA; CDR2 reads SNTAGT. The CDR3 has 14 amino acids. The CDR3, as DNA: TGTGCCAGCAGTCGACGGGATAGCAATCAGCCCCATCATTTT. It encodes CASSRRDSNQPHHF.